Sequencing of this TCR beta chain was carried out in a study of T cell responses to AZD1222 COVID-19 vaccine. V lost 5 bases to trimming and J lost 0 bases, with 10 bases between them. The CDR3 sequence is 14 residues long. CDR1 and CDR2 from the germline V gene are MNHEY and SVGAGI. Both about-4-week and about-12-week second-dose recipients were combined. Findings and limits, study-wide: Spike-specific TCR breadth and depth rose after two AZD1222 doses. Donors were chiefly white British, with a greater number of females, and clonal diversity was perhaps underestimated. Seropositive at baseline were only a handful of AZD1222 recipients.

Here immunoSEQ multiplex PCR was the method, and the copy in TCRdb shows in-frame clones only, minus some. The sample carries 140,000 or so clones, approximately 86% recorded once. To note about this clone: The antigen is not known.

The chain uses TRBV6-5 and TRBJ1-1; D call uncertain. Here the sequenced sample was peripheral blood, taken 28 days after the second AZD1222 dose. This receptor was identified in an adult who received the AZD1222 COVID-19 vaccine. The CDR3 region is CASSPSPLNTEAFF. The CDR3 DNA is TGTGCCAGCAGTCCCTCGCCCCTGAACACTGAAGCTTTCTTT.